The T cell receptor beta chain described here comes from a study of T cells after yellow fever vaccination. Turning to the study itself: Fractions of limited cellularity were prepared by means of SMART-Seq v4 Ultra Low Input. Study-level findings and limits: Although the secondary response was weaker, it peaked faster, at day 5 versus 15.

TCRdb used MiXCR to reprocess the 5' RACE reads, holding one entry per CDR3 protein. The profile shows fewer than 650,000 distinct CDR3 sequences, 21% of them singletons. For this clonotype: Its antigen is not known.

The sample consisted of PBMCs, taken approximately 20 days after the first yellow fever vaccination. The TCR comes from a man aged 18 to 29 who received the YFV17D yellow fever vaccine.

CDR3 residues: CASTIRGSGANVLTF. Here the CDR3 DNA reads TGTGCCAGCACCATTCGGGGCTCTGGGGCCAACGTCCTGACTTTC. The genes are TRBV12-3 or TRBV12-4 and TRBJ2-6; D perhaps matches TRBD2 (5 bases). The CDR3 runs to 15 residues. Trimming shortened V by 7 bases and J by 0 bases, and 10 bases separated the two germline ends.